This T cell receptor (beta chain) stems from a study of cytomegalovirus exposure and HLA in healthy donors. Study-level points and caveats: TCR sequences were mostly rare, though some public TCRs occurred in many donors. Altogether, 150 to 200 TCR beta chains were recorded as cytomegalovirus-associated. Clusters of TCRs from the first cohort tended to co-occur in the 120 or so validation repertoires (as a later analysis found).

Regarding this clone: Its antigen is not known.

The donors were members of the validation cohort, which comprised around 110 subjects and was separate from the first cohort of 600 to 800 subjects. Sequencing was performed with immunoSEQ multiplex PCR; in TCRdb, only in-frame clones are kept and a portion is missing. The profile shows 70,000 to 80,000 clones, roughly 94% of them singletons. Trimming pared 2 bases from V and 9 bases from J, leaving 9 bases between. The germline CDR1 and CDR2 sequences are MRHNA and SNTAGT. This CDR3 is 12 amino acids long. This clonotype was sampled from a woman between 18 and 29 years old in good health and CMV-seronegative. Material: PBMCs. This chain joins TRBV6-4 and TRBJ2-3; no firm D call. The chain's CDR3 is CASSDRSVTQYF. The CDR3 DNA reads as TGTGCCAGCAGTGACAGATCAGTCACGCAGTATTTT.